This T cell receptor beta chain was documented in a study of shared clonotypes between healthy human individuals. The study separated CD4+ cells into CD45RA+ naive and CD45RA-negative memory subsets. This clone showed up just once. Its antigen is still unknown. The sorted-subset replicate PCRs were given about 200 ng DNA, which is 27,000 or so T cell genomes. Method: immunoSEQ multiplex PCR; TCRdb's copy keeps in-frame clones and lacks some. The table shows approximately 1.5 million clones, with about 98.5% occurring only once. CDR1 and CDR2 from the germline V gene are KGHSH and LQKENI. Trimming cost V 1 base and J 4 bases, with 13 bases left between them. This CDR3 has 15 amino acids. Notes on the study in general: Limitation of the genetic and exposure-history diversity represented came from the few donors. The sharing of 4.5% to 5.5% of naive CD4 clonotypes was seen across a handful of donors.

The sample taken for sequencing was naive CD4+ T cells sorted from blood. As for subset: CD45RA+ positively selected. V usage is TRBV18 and J usage is TRBJ1-1; D possibly corresponds to TRBD1 (6 bases). The clonotype comes from a man aged 30 to 45 in good health. The DNA of the CDR3 is TGTGCCAGCTCACCACGGGGCAGGGGAGTCACTGAAGCTTTCTTT. Its protein is CASSPRGRGVTEAFF.